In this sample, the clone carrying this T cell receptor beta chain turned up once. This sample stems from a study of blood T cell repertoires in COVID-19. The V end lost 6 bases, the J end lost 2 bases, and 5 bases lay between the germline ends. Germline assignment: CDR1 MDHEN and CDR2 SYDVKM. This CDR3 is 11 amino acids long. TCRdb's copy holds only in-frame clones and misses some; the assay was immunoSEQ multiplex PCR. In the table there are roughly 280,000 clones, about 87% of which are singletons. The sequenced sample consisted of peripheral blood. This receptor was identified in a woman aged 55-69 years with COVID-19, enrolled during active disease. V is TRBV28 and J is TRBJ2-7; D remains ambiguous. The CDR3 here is CASRFAYEQYF. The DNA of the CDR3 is TGTGCCAGCAGATTCGCCTACGAGCAGTACTTC.